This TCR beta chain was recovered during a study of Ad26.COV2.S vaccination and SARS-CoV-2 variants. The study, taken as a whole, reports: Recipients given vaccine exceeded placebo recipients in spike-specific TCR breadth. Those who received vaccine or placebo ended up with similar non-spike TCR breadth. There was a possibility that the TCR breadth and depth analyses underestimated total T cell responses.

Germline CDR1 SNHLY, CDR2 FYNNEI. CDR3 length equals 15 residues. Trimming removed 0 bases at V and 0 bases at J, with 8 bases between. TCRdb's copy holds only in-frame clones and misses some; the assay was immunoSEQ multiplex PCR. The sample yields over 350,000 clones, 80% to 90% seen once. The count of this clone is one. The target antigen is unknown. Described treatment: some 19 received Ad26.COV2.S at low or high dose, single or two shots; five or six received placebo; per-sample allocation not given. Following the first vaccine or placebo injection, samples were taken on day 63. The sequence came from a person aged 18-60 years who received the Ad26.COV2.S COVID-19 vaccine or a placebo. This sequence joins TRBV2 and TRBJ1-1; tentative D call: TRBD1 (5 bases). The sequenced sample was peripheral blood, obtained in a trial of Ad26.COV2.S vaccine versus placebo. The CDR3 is CASSEAPGLNTEAFF. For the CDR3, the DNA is TGTGCCAGCAGTGAAGCGCCAGGGTTGAACACTGAAGCTTTCTTT. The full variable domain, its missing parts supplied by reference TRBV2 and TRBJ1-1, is EPEVTQTPSHQVTQMGQEVILRCVPISNHLYFYWYRQILGQKVEFLVSFYNNEISEKSEIFDDQFSVERPDGSNFTLKIRSTKLEDSAMYFCASSEAPGLNTEAFFGQGTRLTVV.